These T cell receptor beta chains were read from a single sample in a study of sequential checkpoint blockade in melanoma. TCRdb's copy holds only in-frame clones and misses some; the assay was immunoSEQ multiplex PCR. Here the sample spans some 10,000 clones, about 25% being singletons. Sequencing was performed on tumor tissue (inferred from file names), taken from a patient given nivolumab and ipilimumab in sequence. These receptor sequences come from a human donor with melanoma. The CDR3 runs from the conserved cysteine through the conserved F or W. The D gene is left open where the match is weak. Size is stated for part of the rows, as once, few or many counts, or as a class when the clone is expanded.

TRBD1,TRBV18,TRBJ1-6,medium-sized,TGTGCCAGCTCACCGCGGGACAGCCTTAATTCACCCCTCCACTTT,CASSPRDSLNSPLHF
TRBD1,TRBV6-8,TRBJ2-7,-,TGTGCCAGCAATCGACAGGGGGCTTTCTACGAGCAGTACTTC,CASNRQGAFYEQYF
-,TRBV9,TRBJ2-2,few,TGTGCCAGCAGCCTTAACACCGGGGAGCTGTTTTTT,CASSLNTGELFF
-,TRBV12-2,TRBJ1-6,many,TGTGCCAGTCGCCCCCAGGGGATGAGTTCACCCCTCCACTTT,CASRPQGMSSPLHF
TRBD1,TRBV11-3,TRBJ2-5,-,TGTGCCAGCAGCTCCGGACAGGGTACATTCCAAGAGACCCAGTACTTC,CASSSGQGTFQETQYF
-,TRBV19,TRBJ1-2,-,TGTGCCAGTAGTCGGGACCCAATTGCCTATGGCTACACCTTC,CASSRDPIAYGYTF
TRBD1,TRBV9,TRBJ1-4,-,TGTGCCAGCAGCGAAGACAGGGTTTCCGAAAAACTGTTTTTT,CASSEDRVSEKLFF
-,TRBV5-1,TRBJ2-2,-,TGCGCCAGCAGCTTGGTTTCAGGGGGGCTTGACACCGGGGAGCTGTTTTTT,CASSLVSGGLDTGELFF
-,TRBV28,TRBJ2-3,-,TGTGCCAGCAGTAAAGAGGGGGATACGCAGTATTTT,CASSKEGDTQYF
-,TRBV6-8,TRBJ1-2,many,TGTGCCAGCAGTGAGCAGGGGCTGGGCGGCTACACCTTC,CASSEQGLGGYTF